Listed below are T cell receptor beta chains from one sample, sequenced in a study of cytomegalovirus exposure and HLA in healthy donors. The assay was immunoSEQ multiplex PCR, and TCRdb's table has in-frame clones only and misses some. The table lists under 85,000 clones, approximately 94% of them singletons, with 2.5% to 4% in the top ten. The material sequenced was PBMCs. These receptor sequences come from a woman in her late teens or twenties in good health and CMV-seropositive. Each CDR3 is given without its conserved first and last residue.

cdr3_aa v_call
ASSTHRGNEQF TRBV9
ASSLRLASGETQY TRBV27
ASSRGTSGSHEQY TRBV9
ASSNLAGVPYEQY TRBV7-2
ASSLARRQDTDTQY TRBV5-6
ASSVVDRTYEQY TRBV9
ASDGETGGQPQH TRBV6-1
ASSYRGGVAIEEQY TRBV6-5
ASRGSGNTDTQY TRBV4-2
ASSPQGGLAH TRBV19
ASSLDRDSPLH TRBV7-8
ASSTQKNSPLH TRBV19
AWSADRDQPQH TRBV30
ASSSTGVQSYEQY TRBV2
ASSSGTSGTDTQY TRBV5-6
ASSAPGGTGNTIY TRBV9
ASSVVGSSGNTIY TRBV9
ASSLANREGNGYT TRBV5-1
ASREAGQPSYEQY TRBV28
ASSQGGLAGRGYEQY TRBV4-1
ASSTHRVSTDTQY TRBV11-1
ASSPGTGGLDTQY TRBV27
ASSFRGEQY TRBV28
AISETQGAAGYT TRBV10-3
ASRASGRRGEQF TRBV28
ASSIGGGQGYNEQF TRBV28
ASSLWETYTEAF TRBV5-5
ASSFSRGRNTIY TRBV28